The 14 T cell receptor beta chains in this list originate from one sample, sequenced in a study of response to subunit inactivated influenza vaccine. TCRdb called the RT-PCR reads again in MiXCR, with one record for every CDR3 protein. The repertoire holds about 800,000 distinct CDR3 sequences, with about 20% as singletons. The sample here was PBMCs from blood, taken 5 to 6 days after vaccination. These receptors all come from a middle-aged man who received an inactivated influenza vaccine.

The chain couples TRBV9 to TRBJ2-2, with D unclear. Germline loops: CDR1 SGDLS, CDR2 YYNGEE. Trimming left V 0 bases short and J 6 bases short, with 9 bases between. This CDR3 region has 14 residues. The CDR3 spells CASSVGRRPGELFF. The CDR3 DNA reads TGTGCCAGCAGCGTAGGAAGGAGACCCGGGGAGCTGTTTTTT.

This clonotype was picked up a small number of times. The gene calls are TRBV5-1 and TRBJ2-1, with unresolved D. This CDR3 region has 12 residues. The V gene lost 0 bases and the J gene lost 10 bases, with 8 bases spanning the gap. The germline gives CDR1 SGHRS, CDR2 YFSETQ. Here the CDR3 reads CASSLGGAEQFF. CDR3 DNA sequence: TGCGCCAGCAGCTTGGGGGGTGCGGAGCAGTTCTTC.

This clonotype appeared a few times. The V and J genes are TRBV27 and TRBJ2-1, with D possibly being TRBD1 (5 bases). Germline V gene data show CDR1 as MNHEY and CDR2 as SMNVEV (reference sequence). The V and J ends lost 1 base and 10 bases respectively, with 17 bases between them. The CDR3 is 15 amino acids. CDR3 in DNA: TGTGCCAGCAGTTTATACTTCCTGGGGCCTGCAGAGCAGTTCTTC. Protein: CASSLYFLGPAEQFF.

The chain recombines TRBV7-9 with TRBJ1-1; D remains ambiguous. Germline loops: CDR1 SEHNR, CDR2 FQNEAQ (reference sequence). The CDR3 is made up of 12 amino acids. Trimming took 1 base from V and 6 from J, leaving 6 bases between them. DNA for the CDR3: TGTGCCAGCAGCTTAGGGGAGGCTGAAGCTTTCTTT. Its protein is CASSLGEAEAFF.

The chain has TRBV21-1 and TRBJ1-6; the D call in the table, TRBD1, was not verified against the DNA. TRBV21-1 is a pseudogene. The CDR3 is 19 residues long. CDR3 DNA: TGTGCCAGCAGCAAAGAGGGGCACCCCCGTTTTTCCTATAATTCACCCCTCCACTTT. Protein sequence: CASSKEGHPRFSYNSPLHF.

The chain joins TRBV5-1 to TRBJ2-1; TRBD2 matches at 9 bases. The germline gives CDR1 SGHRS, CDR2 YFSETQ. V lost 2 bases to trimming and J lost 8 bases; unmatched junction nucleotides: 11. This CDR3 contains 16 residues. CDR3 in DNA: TGCGCCAGCAGCTTCCTAGGACTAGCGAGGTCCCATGAGCAGTTCTTC. Translation gives CASSFLGLARSHEQFF.

This chain connects TRBV9 to TRBJ2-2; 8 nucleotides match TRBD1. The V gene's germline CDR1 is SGDLS and CDR2 YYNGEE. Trimming took 0 bases from V and 5 from J; bases not matched to a gene: 6. The CDR3 contains 16 residues. In nucleotides, the CDR3 is TGTGCCAGCAGCGTAGGCTGGACAGGGAAGACCGGGGAGCTGTTTTTT. Residues: CASSVGWTGKTGELFF.

This clonotype was picked up one time. The rearrangement uses TRBV20-1 and TRBJ2-1; D uncertain. This CDR3 spans 14 amino acids. Trimming removed 7 bases at V and 0 bases at J, with 13 bases between. Per germline, CDR1 DFQATT and CDR2 SNEGSKA (reference sequence). Here the CDR3 reads CSGIRQDSYNEQFF. The CDR3 DNA is TGCAGTGGCATAAGACAAGACTCCTACAATGAGCAGTTCTTC.

In this sample, this clonotype turned up a few times. The chain couples TRBV6-1 to TRBJ1-1; the D is unclear. Trimming took 7 bases from V and 4 from J, leaving 19 bases between them. Germline CDR1 reads MNHNS; CDR2 reads SASEGT. This CDR3 contains 15 residues. CDR3 DNA: TGTGCCAGCAACCCCAGCGGTGTTAGAGCCACTGAAGCTTTCTTT. It is translated as CASNPSGVRATEAFF.

In its sample, this clonotype was seen many times. The CDR3: CASSQEGNYGYTF. CDR3 nucleotide sequence: TGCGCCAGCAGCCAAGAGGGGAACTATGGCTACACCTTC. The V and J genes are TRBV4-3 and TRBJ1-2; no clear D. The CDR3 loop spans 13 amino acids. Germline CDR1 and CDR2: LGHNA and YSLEER. V gave up 0 bases and J gave up 2 bases, with 4 bases separating them.

This chain uses TRBV6-2 or TRBV6-3 with TRBJ2-5, with D perhaps given as TRBD1 or TRBD2 (5 bases each). CDR3 length equals 15 residues. Germline CDR1 reads MNHEY; CDR2 reads SVGEGT. V shed 3 bases and J shed 1 base, with 12 bases lying between them. The CDR3 sequence: CASSYKVGPQETQYF. For the CDR3, the DNA is TGTGCCAGCAGTTATAAGGTGGGACCCCAAGAGACCCAGTACTTC.

The J gene is TRBJ2-4, the V gene TRBV11-1; 7 nucleotides agree with TRBD1. Trimming removed 5 bases from V and 1 base from J; junction bases left unmatched: 14. CDR1 is SGHAT, CDR2 FQDESV, per germline (reference sequence). The CDR3 runs 18 residues. CDR3 bases: TGTGCCAGCAGCCCACCCCATCACAGGGGCGCGGCCAAAAACATTCAGTACTTC. It translates to CASSPPHHRGAAKNIQYF.

The CDR3 loop is CASVRAGSTNEQFF. The CDR3 DNA reads as TGTGCCAGCGTAAGGGCGGGATCAACCAATGAGCAGTTCTTC. V usage is TRBV12-3 or TRBV12-4 and J usage is TRBJ2-1; D may be TRBD2 (6 bases). Trimming left V 8 bases short and J 6 bases short, with 17 bases between. The CDR3 length is 14 residues.

The chain recombines TRBV25-1 with TRBJ2-5; no clear D gene. The V gene lost 1 base and the J gene lost 3 bases, with 15 bases spanning the gap. Germline CDR1 is MGHDK and CDR2 is SYGVNS. The CDR3 extends over 16 amino acids. The CDR3 DNA is TGTGCCAGCAGTGAATTTATAGGCCGGAAAAAAGAGACCCAGTACTTC. Protein sequence: CASSEFIGRKKETQYF.